A selection of T cell receptor beta chains follows, all from one sample in a study of cytomegalovirus exposure and HLA in healthy donors. Assay: immunoSEQ multiplex PCR; the TCRdb copy retains only in-frame clones and omits some. The table lists about 190,000 clones, 65% to 75% of them singletons. The sequencing input was PBMCs. All receptors derive from a man aged 25 to 40 in good health and CMV-seropositive. Both conserved end residues are part of each CDR3. Fields, in order: CDR3 protein, CDR3 DNA, D gene, clone size, J gene, V gene. A D gene is named only where the DNA matches it firmly. Not every row has a clone size; where given, it reads once, few, many or a size class.

CASRQGAHEEKLFF TGTGCCAGCAGACAGGGGGCGCATGAGGAAAAACTGTTTTTT TRBD1 few TRBJ1-4 TRBV6-1
CASSPRRDNEQFF TGTGCCAGCAGCCCCAGGAGGGACAATGAGCAGTTCTTC - - TRBJ2-1 TRBV5-4
CASSMEWGGGADEQFF TGTGCCAGTAGTATGGAGTGGGGCGGGGGGGCCGATGAGCAGTTCTTC TRBD2 - TRBJ2-1 TRBV19
CASSPLDSFSYEQYF TGTGCCAGCAGCCCATTGGACAGCTTCTCCTACGAGCAGTACTTC - - TRBJ2-7 TRBV9
CASSFQAGGPLGSEQYF TGTGCCAGCAGTTTTCAAGCGGGAGGGCCATTGGGGAGCGAGCAGTACTTC TRBD2 once TRBJ2-7 TRBV7-2
CASRYYSGVQTEAFF TGTGCCAGCAGATATTACTCAGGGGTCCAGACTGAAGCTTTCTTT - - TRBJ1-1 TRBV5-6
CASSRSRGEETF TGTGCCAGCAGCCGATCCCGCGGTGAAGAGACCTTC - - TRBJ1-2 TRBV7-2
CASSVEGEGQPQHF TGTGCCAGCAGCGTAGAGGGGGAGGGACAGCCCCAGCATTTT - - TRBJ1-5 TRBV9
CASSFGHRDTEAFF TGTGCCAGTAGTTTCGGGCACAGGGACACTGAAGCTTTCTTT - - TRBJ1-1 TRBV19
CSSSPGGAEAFF TGTTCCAGCAGCCCGGGGGGGGCTGAAGCTTTCTTT - - TRBJ1-1 TRBV7-9
CASSYSGASRGEQYF TGTGCCAGCAGTTACTCTGGTGCCTCCCGGGGAGAGCAGTACTTC - - TRBJ2-7 TRBV6-6
CASSWVSGGSYEQYF TGTGCCAGCAGTTGGGTTTCGGGGGGCTCCTACGAGCAGTACTTC TRBD2 - TRBJ2-7 TRBV28
CASSSDDRGHNGYTF TGTGCCAGCAGTTCCGATGACAGGGGGCATAATGGCTACACCTTC TRBD1 - TRBJ1-2 TRBV6-1